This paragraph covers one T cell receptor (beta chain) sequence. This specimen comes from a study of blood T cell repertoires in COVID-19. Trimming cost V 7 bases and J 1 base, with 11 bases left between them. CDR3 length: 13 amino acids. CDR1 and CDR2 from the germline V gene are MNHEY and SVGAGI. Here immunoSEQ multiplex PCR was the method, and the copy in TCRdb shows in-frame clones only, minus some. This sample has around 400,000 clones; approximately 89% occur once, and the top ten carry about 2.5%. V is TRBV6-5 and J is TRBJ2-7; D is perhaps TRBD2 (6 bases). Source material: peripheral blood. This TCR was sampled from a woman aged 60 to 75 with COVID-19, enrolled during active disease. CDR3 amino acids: CASNPGTSYEQYF. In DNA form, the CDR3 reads TGTGCCAGCAACCCCGGGACTTCCTACGAGCAGTACTTC.